The 26 T cell receptor beta chains below come from one sample, sequenced in a study of T cells in Graves' hyperthyroidism and ophthalmopathy. Authors of the study amplified TCR beta CDR3 regions from RNA transcripts. HTBI primers were the set used in a first-round RT-PCR of the TCR CDR3. TCRdb analysed the multiplex PCR reads with MiXCR anew, one entry per CDR3 protein. The sample consists of some 350,000 distinct CDR3 sequences, roughly 15% of them appearing once. The sample consisted of blood. These TCRs come from a woman in her forties with Graves' ophthalmopathy.

This clonotype was seen many times. The chain carries TRBV7-3 and TRBJ1-4, with TRBD1 as a possible D gene (5 bases). The CDR3 totals 13 residues. The germline V gene has CDR1 SGHTA and CDR2 FQGTGA. The ends were cut back, 4 bases at V and 5 bases at J, with 8 bases in the middle. The CDR3 DNA sequence: TGTGCCAGCAGCTCCGGACAAAATGAAAAACTGTTTTTT. This gives the protein CASSSGQNEKLFF.

The V gene is TRBV5-4, the J gene TRBJ2-2; D possibly corresponds to TRBD1 (5 bases). The V gene lost 0 bases and the J gene lost 4 bases, with 10 bases spanning the gap. CDR1 SGHNT and CDR2 YYREEE come from the germline V gene (reference sequence). CDR3 size: 15 residues. CDR3 region: CASSLGDSTTGELFF. CDR3 bases: TGTGCCAGCAGCTTGGGCGACAGTACCACCGGGGAGCTGTTTTTT.

The gene calls are TRBV10-2 and TRBJ2-1; TRBD2 matches at 15 bases. Germline CDR1 is WSHSY and CDR2 is SAAADI. CDR3 length equals 15 residues. Losses at the gene ends were 2 bases for V and 14 bases for J; bases not matched to a gene: 7. The CDR3, as DNA: TGCGCCAGCAGTGAGCGGACTAGCGGGAGGGCCTCGGAGTTCTTC. Amino acid sequence: CASSERTSGRASEFF.

Note on this clonotype: It may be a read error: a sequence one base away is much more abundant. The genes are TRBV6-1 and TRBJ2-5; weak D call: TRBD2 (5 bases). The germline CDR1 and CDR2 sequences are MNHNS and SASEGT. This CDR3 comprises 11 residues. Trimming took off 6 bases at V and 7 bases at J, with 9 bases between the two ends. This CDR3 reads CASRRGGTQYF. The CDR3 DNA follows: TGTGCCAGCAGACGAGGAGGGACCCAGTACTTC.

This clonotype has ten or more counts. The CDR3 sequence: CASSSSKGTQYF. CDR3 in DNA: TGTGCCAGCAGTTCCTCGAAAGGGACGCAGTATTTT. V gene TRBV28 combines with J gene TRBJ2-3; D is unresolved. V lost 4 bases and J lost 9, with 11 bases in between. Germline loops: CDR1 MDHEN, CDR2 SYDVKM. The CDR3 covers 12 residues.

This clonotype appeared many times. The V and J genes are TRBV24-1 and TRBJ2-1; 14 bases agree with TRBD2. V dropped 4 bases and J dropped 4; count of bases not matched to a gene: 8. This CDR3 has 18 amino acids. Germline CDR1 is KGHDR and CDR2 is SFDVKD. This CDR3 reads CATSETGTSGGQYNEQFF. CDR3 nucleotides: TGTGCCACCAGTGAGACCGGGACTAGCGGGGGCCAATACAATGAGCAGTTCTTC.

This clonotype was seen many times. V and J are TRBV12-3 or TRBV12-4 and TRBJ2-3; TRBD2 is a possible D gene (6 bases). V dropped 9 bases and J dropped 4 bases, with 11 bases sitting between them. The CDR3 runs to 12 residues. The CDR3 is CARWDFSDTQYF. The CDR3 coding sequence is TGTGCCAGGTGGGACTTTTCAGATACGCAGTATTTT.

This clonotype occurred many times. The V and J genes are TRBV20-1 and TRBJ2-3; 10 nucleotides agree with TRBD2. The CDR3 is made up of 16 amino acids. V gave up 6 bases and J gave up 5 bases; unmatched junction bases: 14. CDR1 and CDR2 from the germline V gene are DFQATT and SNEGSKA (reference sequence). The CDR3 DNA reads TGCAGTGCGAGGTCATGGACTAGCGGTAGCGGAGATACGCAGTATTTT. Translating gives CSARSWTSGSGDTQYF.

V is TRBV19 and J is TRBJ2-1, with TRBD1 matching 7 bases. The V and J ends lost 7 bases and 2 bases, in that order; junction bases with no gene match: 5. Germline CDR1 and CDR2: LNHDA and SQIVND (reference sequence). This CDR3 has 14 amino acids. CDR3 region: CASKPGTAYNEQFF. Written as DNA, the CDR3 is TGTGCCAGTAAACCCGGGACAGCCTACAATGAGCAGTTCTTC. The whole variable domain, filled in from reference TRBV19 and TRBJ2-1, reads DGGITQSPKYLFRKEGQNVTLSCEQNLNHDAMYWYRQDPGQGLRLIYYSQIVNDFQKGDIAEGYSVSREKKESFPLTVTSAQKNPTAFYLCASKPGTAYNEQFFGPGTRLTVL.

Many counts were recorded for this clonotype. V and J are TRBV2 and TRBJ1-5; D is unresolved. Germline V gene sequence: CDR1 SNHLY, CDR2 FYNNEI. Trimming removed 4 bases from V and 6 bases from J, with 10 bases in between. The CDR3 is 13 amino acids. CDR3 coding DNA: TGTGCCAGCAGTGTGAGGGATCGTCAGCCCCAGCATTTT. Translation gives CASSVRDRQPQHF.

Ten or more counts support this clonotype. Without the conserved terminal phenylalanine or tryptophan, this CDR3 likely stems from a read error. The chain recombines TRBV6-1 with TRBJ1-1, with TRBD1 identical over 8 bases. V shed 8 bases, J shed 0 bases, and the junction held 8 bases outside the gene matches. This CDR3 spans 15 amino acids. Germline CDR1 and CDR2: MNHNS and SASEGT. This CDR3 is CASLRGLSMNTEAFL. The CDR3 nucleotides read TGTGCCAGCCTCAGGGGGCTCTCTATGAACACTGAAGCTTTCCTT.

The CDR3 coding sequence is TGTGCCTGGAGTGGACTAATTACTGGGGCCAACGTCCTGACTTTC. This translates into CAWSGLITGANVLTF. This chain links TRBV30 with TRBJ2-6; D is possibly TRBD2 (5 bases). CDR1 and CDR2 (germline): GTSNPN, SVGIG (reference sequence). V was pared by 1 base and J by 2 bases, with 9 bases between. The CDR3 runs 15 residues.

The CDR3 here is CASSTQSSYNSPLHF. CDR3 in DNA: TGCGCCAGCAGCACACAGAGCTCCTATAATTCACCCCTCCACTTT. The chain links TRBV5-1 to TRBJ1-6; D call uncertain. Per the germline V gene, CDR1 is SGHRS and CDR2 is YFSETQ. The CDR3 is 15 amino acids. Trimming pared 4 bases from V and 0 bases from J, leaving 8 bases between.

The chain couples TRBV5-5 to TRBJ2-6, with D perhaps assigned TRBD1 or TRBD2 (5 bases each). Germline assignment: CDR1 SGHKS and CDR2 YYEKEE (reference sequence). The CDR3 contains 18 residues. V dropped 4 bases and J dropped 0 bases, with 17 bases sitting between them. The CDR3 bases are TGTGCCAGCAGCGACGGGACCGCCCGAGTCTCTGGGGCCAACGTCCTGACTTTC. Encoded protein: CASSDGTARVSGANVLTF.

V is TRBV18 and J is TRBJ2-5; D is ambiguous. The V end lost 5 bases, the J end lost 5 bases, and 15 bases lay between the germline ends. Germline assignment: CDR1 KGHSH and CDR2 LQKENI. The CDR3 covers 14 residues. The CDR3 DNA reads TGTGCCAGCTCAGGTGGAAACCCCCGGGAGACCCAGTACTTC. Residues: CASSGGNPRETQYF. Based on the CDR3 plus reference TRBV18 and TRBJ2-5, the full variable domain is NAGVMQNPRHLVRRRGQEARLRCSPMKGHSHVYWYRQLPEEGLKFMVYLQKENIIDESGMPKERFSAEFPKEGPSILRIQQVVRGDSAAYFCASSGGNPRETQYFGPGTRLLVL.

This clonotype came up many times. This chain links TRBV6-1 with TRBJ1-5; TRBD1 matches at 7 bases. Germline lookup yields CDR1 MNHNS and CDR2 SASEGT. With V trimmed by 5 bases and J by 3 bases, 7 bases remained unmatched. The CDR3 totals 15 residues. CDR3 in DNA: TGTGCCAGCAGTTTGTACAGGGGAAACAATCAGCCCCAGCATTTT. This translates into CASSLYRGNNQPQHF.

This clonotype was seen at least ten times. The germline gene is not matched at one end of the junction; a read error may be the cause. The chain carries TRBV5-6 and TRBJ2-3, with D hard to call. From germline, CDR1 is SGHDT and CDR2 YYEEEE. The CDR3 runs 12 residues. The CDR3: CASSFSRDTQYF. CDR3 sequence (DNA): TGTGCCAGCAGCTTTAGCAGAGATACGCAGTATTTT.

This clonotype was seen ten or more times. The rearrangement joins TRBV3-1 to TRBJ1-1; 7 nucleotides agree with TRBD1. The CDR3 sequence is 12 residues long. The V segment lost 1 base and the J segment 9 bases; nucleotides outside the gene matches: 2. The germline gives CDR1 LGHDT, CDR2 YNNKEL (reference sequence). CDR3 in DNA: TGTGCCAGCAGCCAAGGACAGGGTAAAGCTTTCTTT. This sequence encodes CASSQGQGKAFF.

The chain joins TRBV20-1 to TRBJ1-6; 10 bases agree with TRBD1. The CDR3 length is 14 residues. Germline CDR1 and CDR2: DFQATT and SNEGSKA (reference sequence). Trimming removed 2 bases from V and 10 bases from J; junction bases left unmatched: 5. The DNA for the CDR3 is TGCAGTGCTAGACCGGGACAGGGGAGATCACCCCTCCACTTT. Translated: CSARPGQGRSPLHF.

V gene TRBV2 combines with J gene TRBJ2-1; 7 nucleotides align to TRBD2. V lost 3 bases to trimming and J lost 10 bases; unmatched junction nucleotides: 12. CDR1 SNHLY and CDR2 FYNNEI come from the germline V gene. The CDR3 has 15 amino acids. The CDR3 here is CASSDIMGEGQEQFF. The CDR3 nucleotides are TGTGCCAGCAGTGATATAATGGGGGAGGGCCAAGAGCAGTTCTTC.

V and J are TRBV7-8 and TRBJ1-3; D gene ambiguous. Germline V lookup: CDR1 SGHVS, CDR2 FQNEAQ. There are 16 residues in the CDR3. Trimming cost V 1 base and J 1 base, with 11 bases left between them. The CDR3 loop is CASSLEPGTSGNTIYF. The CDR3 DNA follows: TGTGCCAGCAGCTTAGAGCCGGGAACTTCTGGAAACACCATATATTTT.

This clonotype was counted at least ten times. V usage is TRBV3-1 and J usage is TRBJ1-2, with a possible D match to TRBD1 (6 bases). The CDR3 is 13 amino acids. Germline V gives CDR1 LGHDT, CDR2 YNNKEL (reference sequence). Trimming removed 3 bases at V and 4 bases at J, with 9 bases between. The CDR3 loop is CASSHGTSYGYTF. CDR3 nucleotide sequence: TGTGCCAGCAGCCACGGGACAAGCTATGGCTACACCTTC.

This clonotype has more than one count but fewer than ten. For the CDR3, the DNA is TGTGCCAGCAGTGAAGACCTGTATAATTCACCCCTCCACTTT. Its translation is CASSEDLYNSPLHF. This chain links TRBV2 with TRBJ1-6, with unresolved D. This CDR3 contains 14 residues. Germline V gene data show CDR1 as SNHLY and CDR2 as FYNNEI. Trimming stripped 1 base from V and 4 bases from J, with 5 bases between.

This clonotype was counted only a few times. The rearrangement joins TRBV7-6 to TRBJ2-4, with 12 bases that match TRBD2. CDR1 and CDR2 (germline): SGHVS, FNYEAQ. The ends lost 2 bases at V and 3 bases at J; junction bases unmatched: 11. The CDR3 length is 19 residues. The CDR3 region has the DNA TGTGCCAGCAGCTTAAAAGCTAGCGGGGGGGCCGTGGGCAAAAACATTCAGTACTTC. Translation gives CASSLKASGGAVGKNIQYF.

This clonotype was seen at least ten times. V usage is TRBV11-2 and J usage is TRBJ2-7, with 11 bases lining up with TRBD2. This CDR3 contains 14 residues. The V segment lost 5 bases and the J segment 0 bases; nucleotides outside the gene matches: 0. The germline gives CDR1 SGHAT, CDR2 FQNNGV. The CDR3 region has the DNA TGTGCCAGCAGCGGACTAGCGGGCTCCTACGAGCAGTACTTC. This translates into CASSGLAGSYEQYF.

This clonotype was counted between two and nine times. The chain combines TRBV5-6 with TRBJ1-1; D remains unclear. V shed 0 bases and J shed 0 bases, with 3 bases lying between them. The CDR3 spans 13 residues. From germline, CDR1 is SGHDT and CDR2 YYEEEE. CDR3 DNA sequence: TGTGCCAGCAGCTTGGTCATGAACACTGAAGCTTTCTTT. As protein: CASSLVMNTEAFF.